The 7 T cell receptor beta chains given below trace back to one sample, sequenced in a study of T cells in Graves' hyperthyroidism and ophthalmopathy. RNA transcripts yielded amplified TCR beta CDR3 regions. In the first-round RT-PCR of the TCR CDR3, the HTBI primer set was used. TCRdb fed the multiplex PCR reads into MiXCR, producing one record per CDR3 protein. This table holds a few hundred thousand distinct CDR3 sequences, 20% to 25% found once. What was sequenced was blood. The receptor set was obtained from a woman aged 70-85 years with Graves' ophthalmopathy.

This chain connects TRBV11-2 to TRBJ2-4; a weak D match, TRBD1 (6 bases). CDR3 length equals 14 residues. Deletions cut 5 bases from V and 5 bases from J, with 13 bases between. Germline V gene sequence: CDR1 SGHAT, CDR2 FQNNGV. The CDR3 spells CASSPLTGQNIQYF. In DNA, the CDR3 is TGTGCCAGCAGCCCATTGACAGGCCAAAACATTCAGTACTTC. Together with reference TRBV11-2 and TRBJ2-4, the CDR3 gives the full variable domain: EAGVAQSPRYKIIEKRQSVAFWCNPISGHATLYWYQQILGQGPKLLIQFQNNGVVDDSQLPKDRFSAERLKGVDSTLKIQPAKLEDSAVYLCASSPLTGQNIQYFGAGTRLSVL.

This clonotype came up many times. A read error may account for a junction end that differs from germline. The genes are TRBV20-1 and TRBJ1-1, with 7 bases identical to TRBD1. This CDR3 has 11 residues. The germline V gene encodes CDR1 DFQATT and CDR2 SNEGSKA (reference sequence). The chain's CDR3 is CSPRQGPEAFF. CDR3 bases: TGCAGTCCTAGACAGGGCCCTGAAGCTTTCTTT.

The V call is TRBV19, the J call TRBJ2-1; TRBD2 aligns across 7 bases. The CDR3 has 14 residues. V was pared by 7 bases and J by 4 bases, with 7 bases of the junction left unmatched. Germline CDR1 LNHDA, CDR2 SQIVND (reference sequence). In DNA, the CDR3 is TGTGCCAGTAAAGAGCGGGACGTTTACAATGAGCAGTTCTTC. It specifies CASKERDVYNEQFF.

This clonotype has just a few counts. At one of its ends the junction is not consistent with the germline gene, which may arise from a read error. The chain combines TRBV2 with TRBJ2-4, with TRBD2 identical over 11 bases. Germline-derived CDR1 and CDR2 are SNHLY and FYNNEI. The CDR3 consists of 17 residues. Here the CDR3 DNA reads TGTGACAGCAGCCTAGCGGGAGGTTCACTAGCCAAAAACATTCAGTACTTC. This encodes CDSSLAGGSLAKNIQYF.

The CDR3 here is CASSILAGGPGETQYF. CDR3 bases: TGTGCCAGTAGTATACTAGCGGGAGGGCCGGGAGAGACCCAGTACTTC. The chain combines TRBV19 with TRBJ2-5; 12 nucleotides line up with TRBD2. The CDR3 is made up of 16 amino acids. CDR1 LNHDA and CDR2 SQIVND come from the germline V gene (reference sequence). V gave up 2 bases and J gave up 4 bases; unmatched junction bases: 5.

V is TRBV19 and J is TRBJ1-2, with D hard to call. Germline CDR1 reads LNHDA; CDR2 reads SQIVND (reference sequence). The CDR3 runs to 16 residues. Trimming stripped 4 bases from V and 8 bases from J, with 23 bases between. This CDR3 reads CASSRWVHRMKEGYTF. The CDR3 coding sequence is TGTGCCAGTAGTAGATGGGTGCACCGTATGAAGGAGGGCTACACCTTC.

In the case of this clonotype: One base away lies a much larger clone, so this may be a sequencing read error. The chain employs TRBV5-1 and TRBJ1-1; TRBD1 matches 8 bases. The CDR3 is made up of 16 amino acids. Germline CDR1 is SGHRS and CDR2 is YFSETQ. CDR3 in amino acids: CASSFLQTGANTKAFF. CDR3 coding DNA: TGCGCCAGCAGCTTCCTCCAGACAGGGGCGAACACTAAAGCTTTCTTT.